The present entry profiles one T cell receptor beta chain with its context. Its antigen is as yet unknown. This record belongs to a study of cytomegalovirus exposure and HLA in healthy donors. The PCR had 60 Vbeta and 13 Jbeta primers. Sequencing was performed with immunoSEQ multiplex PCR; in TCRdb, only in-frame clones are kept and a portion is missing. Of over 200,000 clones in the sample, roughly 84% are singletons; the top ten hold around 1.2%. Whole-study findings and limits: Some V segments could not be told apart, so they were left out, TRBV6-2 and TRBV6-3 among them. With later analysis, a missense DCLRE1C variant became linked to TCR beta V- and J-gene trimming.

Germline CDR1 is MNHNY and CDR2 is SVGAGI (reference sequence). V was pared by 1 base and J by 2 bases, with 8 bases between. CDR3 size: 14 residues. The sample taken for sequencing was PBMCs. This chain connects TRBV6-6 to TRBJ2-5, with D possibly being TRBD2 (5 bases). The source of this sequence is a human donor in good health. The CDR3 sequence: CASSYFRGQETQYF. CDR3 bases: TGTGCCAGCAGTTACTTTCGGGGACAAGAGACCCAGTACTTC.